The TCR beta chain described here comes from a study of T-cell memory formation after mild COVID-19. Looking at the study overall: There were largely donor-specific TCR clusters.

Germline CDR1 and CDR2: LGHDT and YNNKEL (reference sequence). The V gene end was trimmed by 1 base and the J gene end by 5 bases; junction bases not matched to a gene: 6. CDR3 size: 17 residues. 5'RACE, which relied on constant-segment primers, yielded TCR alpha and TCR beta cDNA libraries carrying sample barcodes and UMIs. In TCRdb, the 5' RACE reads were re-called with MiXCR into one record per CDR3 protein. The sample has 400,000 to 500,000 distinct CDR3 sequences, about 19% seen once; the top ten hold 7.5% to 9.5%. The rearrangement uses TRBV3-1 and TRBJ2-1, with 12 bases aligning to TRBD2. The clonotype comes from an adult woman who had mild COVID-19 (a few samples of this study predate the infection). Cell type and time point are not known. What was sequenced was PBMCs or a T cell subset sorted from them (not recorded which). CDR3 in amino acids: CASSQVLAGGPHNEQFF. The CDR3 nucleotides are TGTGCCAGCAGCCAAGTTCTAGCGGGAGGGCCTCACAATGAGCAGTTCTTC.